This T cell receptor beta chain stems from a study of blood T cell repertoires in COVID-19. Using immunoSEQ multiplex PCR, the repertoire was profiled, and TCRdb retains in-frame clones only, with some absent. The sample includes just under 250,000 clones, around 88% seen only once; the top ten take 4.1%. Germline V gene lookup returns CDR1 LNHDA and CDR2 SQIVND (reference sequence). The CDR3 covers 17 residues. V lost 3 bases to trimming and J lost 3 bases, with 20 bases between them. The rearrangement links TRBV19 to TRBJ1-1; a possible D gene is TRBD1 (6 bases). Sequencing was performed on PBMCs or T cells enriched from blood (not recorded which). This clonotype originated in a woman aged 30 to 39 who had recovered from COVID-19. CDR3 DNA: TGTGCCAGTAGTATTTCGTCAGAGAGGGGGGGGTACACTGAAGCTTTCTTT. Translated: CASSISSERGGYTEAFF. Combining the CDR3 with reference TRBV19 and TRBJ1-1 gives the whole variable domain DGGITQSPKYLFRKEGQNVTLSCEQNLNHDAMYWYRQDPGQGLRLIYYSQIVNDFQKGDIAEGYSVSREKKESFPLTVTSAQKNPTAFYLCASSISSERGGYTEAFFGQGTRLTVV.